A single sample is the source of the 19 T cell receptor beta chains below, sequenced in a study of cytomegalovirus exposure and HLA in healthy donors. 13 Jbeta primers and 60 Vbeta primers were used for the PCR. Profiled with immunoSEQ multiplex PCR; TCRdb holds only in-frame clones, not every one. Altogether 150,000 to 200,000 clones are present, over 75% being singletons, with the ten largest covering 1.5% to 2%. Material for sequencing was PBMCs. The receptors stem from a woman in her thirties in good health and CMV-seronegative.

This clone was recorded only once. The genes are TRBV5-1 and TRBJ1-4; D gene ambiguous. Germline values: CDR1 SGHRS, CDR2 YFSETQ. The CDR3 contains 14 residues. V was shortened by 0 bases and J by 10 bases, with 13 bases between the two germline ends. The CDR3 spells CASSLVPSEGKLFF. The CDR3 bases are TGCGCCAGCAGCTTGGTGCCTTCAGAGGGAAAACTGTTTTTT.

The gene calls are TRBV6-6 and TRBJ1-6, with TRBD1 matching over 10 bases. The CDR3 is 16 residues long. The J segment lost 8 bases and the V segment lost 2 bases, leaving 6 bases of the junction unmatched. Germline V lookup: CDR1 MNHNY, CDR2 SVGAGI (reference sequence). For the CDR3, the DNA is TGTGCCAGCAGTTACGACAGGGGGCTCGTTGATTCACCCCTCCACTTT. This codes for CASSYDRGLVDSPLHF.

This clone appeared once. CDR3 nucleotides: TGTGCCAGCAGTTTATGGGGACAGGGTTCGTACTATGGCTACACCTTC. It yields the protein CASSLWGQGSYYGYTF. V is TRBV27 and J is TRBJ1-2, with TRBD1 identical over 9 bases. This CDR3 has 16 residues. Looked up from germline, CDR1 is MNHEY and CDR2 is SMNVEV (reference sequence). J was trimmed by 3 bases and V by 1 base; bases with no gene match: 6.

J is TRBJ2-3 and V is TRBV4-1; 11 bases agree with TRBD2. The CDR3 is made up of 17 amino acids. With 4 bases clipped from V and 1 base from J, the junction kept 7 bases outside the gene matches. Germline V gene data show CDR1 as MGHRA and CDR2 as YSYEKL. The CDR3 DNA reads TGCGCCAGCAGCCGTCAAGGGACTAGCGGACGCACAGATACGCAGTATTTT. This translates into CASSRQGTSGRTDTQYF.

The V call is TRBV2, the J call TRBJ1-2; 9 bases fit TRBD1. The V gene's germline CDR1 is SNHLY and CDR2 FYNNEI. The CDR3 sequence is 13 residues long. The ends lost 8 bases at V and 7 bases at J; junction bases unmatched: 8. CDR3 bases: TGTGCCAGCCAAAACCAGGGACAGGGTGGCTACACCTTC. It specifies CASQNQGQGGYTF.

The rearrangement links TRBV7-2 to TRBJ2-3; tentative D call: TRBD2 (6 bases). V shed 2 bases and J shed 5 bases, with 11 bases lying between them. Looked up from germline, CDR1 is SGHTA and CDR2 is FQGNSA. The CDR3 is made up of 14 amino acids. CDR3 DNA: TGTGCCAGCAGCTTACGCGGGACGGTAGATACGCAGTATTTT. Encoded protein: CASSLRGTVDTQYF. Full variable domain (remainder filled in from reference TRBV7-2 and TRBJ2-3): GAGVSQSPSNKVTEKGKDVELRCDPISGHTALYWYRQSLGQGLEFLIYFQGNSAPDKSGLPSDRFSAERTGGSVSTLTIQRTQQEDSAVYLCASSLRGTVDTQYFGPGTRLTVL.

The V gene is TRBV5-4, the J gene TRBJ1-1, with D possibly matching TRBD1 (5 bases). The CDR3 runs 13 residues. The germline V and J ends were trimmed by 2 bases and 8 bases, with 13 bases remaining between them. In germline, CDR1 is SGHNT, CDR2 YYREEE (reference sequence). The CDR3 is CASSFLGADEAFF. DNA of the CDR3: TGTGCCAGCAGCTTCCTAGGGGCGGACGAAGCTTTCTTT.

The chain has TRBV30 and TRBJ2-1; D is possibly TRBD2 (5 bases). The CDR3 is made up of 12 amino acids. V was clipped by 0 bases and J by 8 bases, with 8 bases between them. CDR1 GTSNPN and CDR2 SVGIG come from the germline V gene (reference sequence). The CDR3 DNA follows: TGTGCCTGGAGTGTACGAGCGGATGAGCAGTTCTTC. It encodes CAWSVRADEQFF. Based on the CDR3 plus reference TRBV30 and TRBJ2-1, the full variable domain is SQTIHQWPATLVQPVGSPLSLECTVEGTSNPNLYWYRQAAGRGLQLLFYSVGIGQISSEVPQNLSASRPQDRQFILSSKKLLLSDSGFYLCAWSVRADEQFFGPGTRLTVL.

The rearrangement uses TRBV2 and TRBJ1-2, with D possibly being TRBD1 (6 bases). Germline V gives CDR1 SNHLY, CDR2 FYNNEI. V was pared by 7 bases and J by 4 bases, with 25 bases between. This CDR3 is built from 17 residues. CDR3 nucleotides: TGTGCCAGCATCATCGCGGGGGCGTATGAGTTTCGCTATGGCTACACCTTC. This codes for CASIIAGAYEFRYGYTF.

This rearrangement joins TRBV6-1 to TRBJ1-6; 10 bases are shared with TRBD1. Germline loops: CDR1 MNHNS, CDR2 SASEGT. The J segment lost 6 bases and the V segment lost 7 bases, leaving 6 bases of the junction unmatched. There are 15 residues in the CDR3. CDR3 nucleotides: TGTGCCAGCATCCAGACAGGGGGCGGTAATTCACCCCTCCACTTT. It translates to CASIQTGGGNSPLHF.

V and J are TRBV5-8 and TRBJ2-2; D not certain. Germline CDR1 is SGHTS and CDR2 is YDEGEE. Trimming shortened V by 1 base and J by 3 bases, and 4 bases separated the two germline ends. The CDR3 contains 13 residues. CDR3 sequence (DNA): TGTGCCAGCAGCTTGTCTTACACCGGGGAGCTGTTTTTT. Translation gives CASSLSYTGELFF.

For the CDR3, the DNA is TGTGCCATTGACGGGGACAATGAGCAGTTCTTC. This gives the protein CAIDGDNEQFF. This chain joins TRBV30 and TRBJ2-1; the D gene is possibly TRBD2 (5 bases). The CDR3 contains 11 residues. Germline V gene data show CDR1 as GTSNPN and CDR2 as SVGIG (reference sequence). The germline V and J ends were trimmed by 8 bases and 5 bases, with 10 bases remaining between them.

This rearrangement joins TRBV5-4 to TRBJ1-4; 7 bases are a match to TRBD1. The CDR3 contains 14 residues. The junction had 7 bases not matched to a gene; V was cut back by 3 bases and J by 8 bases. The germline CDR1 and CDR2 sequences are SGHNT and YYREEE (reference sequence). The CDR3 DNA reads TGTGCCAGCAGCTCTGGACAGGTTGGCGAAAAACTGTTTTTT. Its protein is CASSSGQVGEKLFF.

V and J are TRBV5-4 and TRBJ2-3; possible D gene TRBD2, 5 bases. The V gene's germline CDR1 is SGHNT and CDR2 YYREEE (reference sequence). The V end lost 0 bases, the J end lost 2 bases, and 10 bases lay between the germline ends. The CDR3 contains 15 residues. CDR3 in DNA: TGTGCCAGCAGCTTGGACGCGGGTACCACAGATACGCAGTATTTT. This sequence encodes CASSLDAGTTDTQYF.

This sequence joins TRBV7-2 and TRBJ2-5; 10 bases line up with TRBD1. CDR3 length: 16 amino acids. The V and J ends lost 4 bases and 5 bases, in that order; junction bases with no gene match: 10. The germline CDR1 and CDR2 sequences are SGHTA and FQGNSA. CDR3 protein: CASSSQWTGGKETQYF. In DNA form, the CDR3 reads TGTGCCAGCAGCTCCCAATGGACAGGGGGGAAGGAGACCCAGTACTTC.

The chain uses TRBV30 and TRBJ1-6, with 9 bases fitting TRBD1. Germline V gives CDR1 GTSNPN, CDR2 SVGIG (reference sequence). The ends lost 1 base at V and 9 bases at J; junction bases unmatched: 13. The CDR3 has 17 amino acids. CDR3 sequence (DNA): TGTGCCTGGAGTGCCCCCTGGGGGACAGGGCAAGGTTCACCCCTCCACTTT. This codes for CAWSAPWGTGQGSPLHF.

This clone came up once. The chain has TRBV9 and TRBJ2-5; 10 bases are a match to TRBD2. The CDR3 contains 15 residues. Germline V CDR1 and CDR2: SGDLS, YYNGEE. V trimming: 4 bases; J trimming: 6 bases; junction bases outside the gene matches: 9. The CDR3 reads CASSPSGGAPKTQYF. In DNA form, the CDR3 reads TGTGCCAGCAGCCCCAGCGGGGGGGCCCCGAAGACCCAGTACTTC.

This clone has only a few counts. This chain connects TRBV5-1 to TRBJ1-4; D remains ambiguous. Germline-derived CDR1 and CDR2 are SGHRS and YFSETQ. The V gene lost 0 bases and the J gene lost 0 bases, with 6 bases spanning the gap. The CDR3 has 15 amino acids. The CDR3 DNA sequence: TGCGCCAGCAGCTTGGGTATAGCAACTAATGAAAAACTGTTTTTT. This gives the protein CASSLGIATNEKLFF.

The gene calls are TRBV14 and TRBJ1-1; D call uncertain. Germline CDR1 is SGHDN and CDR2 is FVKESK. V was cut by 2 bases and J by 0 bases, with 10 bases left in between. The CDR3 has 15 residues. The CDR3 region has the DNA TGTGCCAGCAGCCAAACTGGACTGATGAACACTGAAGCTTTCTTT. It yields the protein CASSQTGLMNTEAFF.